The 29 T cell receptor beta chains reported below all come from one sample, sequenced in a study of blood T cell repertoires in COVID-19. TCRdb's table, derived via immunoSEQ multiplex PCR, lists solely in-frame clones and lacks some. The table has tens of thousands of clones, roughly 90% seen once. Source material: peripheral blood. The receptors derive from an older man with acute or convalescent COVID-19.

V is TRBV11-2 and J is TRBJ2-7, with no clear D. This CDR3 spans 14 amino acids. Germline CDR1 and CDR2: SGHAT and FQNNGV. Trimming stripped 3 bases from V and 7 bases from J, with 16 bases between. The CDR3 nucleotides are TGTGCCAGCAGCTTTGAGATCTCCGCGGTAGAGCAGTACTTC. This translates into CASSFEISAVEQYF.

V usage is TRBV5-1 and J usage is TRBJ2-2, with 8 nucleotides matching TRBD2. This CDR3 spans 17 amino acids. Germline assignment: CDR1 SGHRS and CDR2 YFSETQ. V was clipped by 4 bases and J by 1 base; unmatched bases: 9. CDR3 amino acids: CASSPAAGGLNTGELFF. Here the CDR3 DNA reads TGCGCCAGCAGCCCCGCTGCGGGGGGCCTGAACACCGGGGAGCTGTTTTTT.

This chain connects TRBV2 to TRBJ1-1; D may be TRBD1 (5 bases). The CDR3 runs to 15 residues. Germline V CDR1 and CDR2: SNHLY, FYNNEI. V lost 2 bases to trimming and J lost 0 bases, with 10 bases between them. In DNA form, the CDR3 reads TGTGCCAGCAGTGAATTGGGGCCGGTGAACACTGAAGCTTTCTTT. Its protein is CASSELGPVNTEAFF.

CDR3 nucleotides: TGTGCCATCAGTGTTGAAGCGGTTACTAGCACAGATACGCAGTATTTT. Protein sequence: CAISVEAVTSTDTQYF. This rearrangement joins TRBV10-3 to TRBJ2-3, with D perhaps matching TRBD2 (5 bases). Per germline, CDR1 ENHRY and CDR2 SYGVKD. The length of the CDR3 is 16 residues. The ends were cut back, 4 bases at V and 0 bases at J, with 14 bases in the middle.

This sequence joins TRBV19 and TRBJ2-4, with a weak D call TRBD2 (6 bases). Germline CDR1 LNHDA, CDR2 SQIVND (reference sequence). Trimming shortened V by 1 base and J by 5 bases, and 9 bases separated the two germline ends. The CDR3 contains 14 residues. The CDR3 region has the DNA TGTGCCAGTAGTATAGGGGGGACTCAAAACATTCAGTACTTC. This sequence encodes CASSIGGTQNIQYF.

The gene calls are TRBV15 and TRBJ2-7; D is possibly TRBD2 (6 bases). The germline CDR1 and CDR2 sequences are LNHNV and YYDKDF (reference sequence). Deletions cut 1 base from V and 3 bases from J, with 13 bases between. This CDR3 has 15 amino acids. The CDR3 nucleotides are TGTGCCACCAGCAGAGGGGGTAGCGGCCTCTACGAGCAGTACTTC. It codes for CATSRGGSGLYEQYF.

This sequence joins TRBV30 and TRBJ1-1; 7 bases line up with TRBD1. The V and J ends lost 4 bases and 3 bases, in that order; junction bases with no gene match: 11. CDR1 is GTSNPN and CDR2 is SVGIG in the germline V gene (reference sequence). The CDR3 spans 15 residues. The CDR3 is CAWTRGQGGYTEAFF. CDR3 in DNA: TGTGCCTGGACCAGAGGGCAGGGGGGATACACTGAAGCTTTCTTT.

The chain carries TRBV7-5 and TRBJ2-4; the table calls TRBD1, which could not be checked here. TRBV7-5 is a pseudogene segment. CDR3 length equals 14 residues. The DNA of the CDR3 is TGTGCCAGTTTGGGCGTGATAGCCAAAAACATTCAGTACTTC. It specifies CASLGVIAKNIQYF.

Worth noting for this clone: A junction boundary mismatches the germline segment, possibly from a read error. This chain joins TRBV18 and TRBJ1-5, with a tentative D call TRBD1 (6 bases). This CDR3 has 14 residues. Per germline, CDR1 KGHSH and CDR2 LQKENI. DNA of the CDR3: TGTGCCAGCTCACCACCCCCGCAGGGGCGTAACGTGGATTTT. It yields the protein CASSPPPQGRNVDF.

This clone is a singleton in its sample. The genes are TRBV24-1 and TRBJ2-7, with 9 bases fitting TRBD1. The germline gives CDR1 KGHDR, CDR2 SFDVKD. This CDR3 comprises 16 residues. V gave up 4 bases and J gave up 5 bases; unmatched junction bases: 11. The DNA of the CDR3 is TGTGCCACCAGTGAGCGGACCGGGACAGGGATCCACGAGCAGTACTTC. Protein product: CATSERTGTGIHEQYF.

V and J are TRBV11-2 and TRBJ2-2; 9 bases line up with TRBD2. Trimming took 0 bases from V and 6 from J; bases not matched to a gene: 8. Germline values: CDR1 SGHAT, CDR2 FQNNGV. The CDR3 runs to 17 residues. CDR3 sequence (DNA): TGTGCCAGCAGCTTAGAAGGGACTAGCCGGGTAGCCGGGGAGCTGTTTTTT. Residues: CASSLEGTSRVAGELFF.

The chain is built from TRBV5-4 and TRBJ2-3; a possible D gene is TRBD2 (6 bases). The V and J ends lost 0 bases and 3 bases respectively, with 20 bases between them. Per germline, CDR1 SGHNT and CDR2 YYREEE (reference sequence). The CDR3 runs 18 residues. CDR3 sequence: CASSLGGVGLPITDTQYF. In DNA, the CDR3 is TGTGCCAGCAGCTTGGGCGGGGTCGGGTTGCCTATTACAGATACGCAGTATTTT.

CDR3 loop: CAVSRGAGETQYF. CDR3 coding DNA: TGTGCCGTCTCCAGGGGCGCCGGGGAGACCCAGTACTTC. The chain is built from TRBV6-5 and TRBJ2-5, with a tentative D call TRBD1 (6 bases). CDR3 size: 13 residues. Trimming stripped 11 bases from V and 5 bases from J, with 18 bases between. Germline V CDR1 and CDR2: MNHEY, SVGAGI.

The gene calls are TRBV5-4 and TRBJ2-7; 8 bases are a match to TRBD1. This CDR3 contains 14 residues. The germline V gene has CDR1 SGHNT and CDR2 YYREEE (reference sequence). The V segment lost 2 bases and the J segment 3 bases; nucleotides outside the gene matches: 4. The CDR3: CASSFPGQGYEQYF. Written as DNA, the CDR3 is TGTGCCAGCAGCTTTCCCGGACAGGGCTACGAGCAGTACTTC.

This chain uses TRBV30 with TRBJ2-3, with 7 bases identical to TRBD2. From germline, CDR1 is GTSNPN and CDR2 SVGIG (reference sequence). The CDR3 consists of 13 residues. The V and J ends lost 1 base and 8 bases, in that order; junction bases with no gene match: 6. The CDR3 DNA follows: TGTGCCTGGAGTGCCCCGGGACTACTTACGCAGTATTTT. Translated, it gives CAWSAPGLLTQYF.

This clone was seen just once. The chain uses TRBV15 and TRBJ2-1, with TRBD2 matching over 10 bases. V dropped 5 bases and J dropped 3; count of bases not matched to a gene: 4. The germline V gene encodes CDR1 LNHNV and CDR2 YYDKDF (reference sequence). This CDR3 is 15 amino acids long. DNA of the CDR3: TGTGCCACCAGCCTAGCGGGGGTCCTCTACAATGAGCAGTTCTTC. Its translation: CATSLAGVLYNEQFF.

This rearrangement joins TRBV30 to TRBJ2-7; D may be TRBD1 (5 bases). CDR1 is GTSNPN and CDR2 is SVGIG in the germline V gene (reference sequence). This CDR3 comprises 16 residues. V was shortened by 0 bases and J by 3 bases, with 18 bases between the two germline ends. The CDR3 reads CAWSVLGARSLYEQYF. The CDR3 coding sequence is TGTGCCTGGAGTGTTCTAGGGGCCAGAAGTCTCTACGAGCAGTACTTC.

The rearrangement uses TRBV2 and TRBJ1-1; TRBD1 might be the D (5 bases). Germline values: CDR1 SNHLY, CDR2 FYNNEI. This CDR3 comprises 12 residues. Trimming removed 2 bases at V and 12 bases at J, with 13 bases between. CDR3 sequence: CASSELGRETFF. The CDR3 DNA sequence: TGTGCCAGCAGTGAATTGGGGCGCGAGACTTTCTTT.

V usage is TRBV19 and J usage is TRBJ2-7, with TRBD1 identical over 8 bases. Germline V CDR1 and CDR2: LNHDA, SQIVND (reference sequence). V was pared by 6 bases and J by 6 bases, with 10 bases of the junction left unmatched. CDR3 length: 14 residues. The CDR3 bases are TGTGCCAGTAGCGAGCCCTACAGGGGGGTCGAGCAGTACTTC. Translated, it gives CASSEPYRGVEQYF.

V and J are TRBV30 and TRBJ2-4; 8 bases align to TRBD2. The trim removed 0 bases at V and 0 bases at J, leaving 7 bases unmatched. From germline, CDR1 is GTSNPN and CDR2 SVGIG (reference sequence). The CDR3 runs to 17 residues. The CDR3: CAWSVRGGGLAKNIQYF. CDR3 sequence (DNA): TGTGCCTGGAGTGTACGGGGGGGAGGGCTAGCCAAAAACATTCAGTACTTC.

V is TRBV19 and J is TRBJ1-1; D perhaps matches TRBD1 (5 bases). Trimming took off 4 bases at V and 0 bases at J, with 15 bases between the two ends. This CDR3 has 16 amino acids. Germline CDR1 and CDR2: LNHDA and SQIVND (reference sequence). The CDR3 loop reads CASSKGPGGVNTEAFF. In DNA, the CDR3 is TGTGCCAGTAGTAAAGGGCCAGGAGGGGTGAACACTGAAGCTTTCTTT.

The genes are TRBV6-6 and TRBJ1-4; the match to TRBD1 covers 7 bases. The CDR3 spans 15 residues. Germline-derived CDR1 and CDR2 are MNHNY and SVGAGI (reference sequence). V dropped 5 bases and J dropped 5; count of bases not matched to a gene: 8. CDR3 in DNA: TGTGCCAGCAGTACAGAGACAGGGTGGAATGAAAAACTGTTTTTT. Translating gives CASSTETGWNEKLFF.

This chain connects TRBV19 to TRBJ1-4; D is undetermined. CDR1 and CDR2 from the germline V gene are LNHDA and SQIVND (reference sequence). The CDR3 contains 14 residues. V was clipped by 4 bases and J by 0 bases, with 6 bases between them. The DNA for the CDR3 is TGTGCCAGTAGTAGATTAGCAACTAATGAAAAACTGTTTTTT. This sequence encodes CASSRLATNEKLFF.

This clone was found a few times. The chain carries TRBV7-2 and TRBJ2-7; D is uncertain. V lost 5 bases to trimming and J lost 0 bases, with 5 bases between them. CDR1 and CDR2 (germline): SGHTA, FQGNSA. The CDR3 extends over 12 amino acids. The CDR3, as DNA: TGTGCCAGCAGCGCGAGCTCCTACGAGCAGTACTTC. This sequence encodes CASSASSYEQYF.

This sequence joins TRBV5-4 and TRBJ2-7; 9 bases are shared with TRBD1. The CDR3 length is 15 residues. CDR1 and CDR2 (germline): SGHNT, YYREEE (reference sequence). Losses at the gene ends were 3 bases for V and 3 bases for J; bases not matched to a gene: 7. CDR3 nucleotide sequence: TGTGCCAGCAGCTCCCGGGACAGGGCTTACTACGAGCAGTACTTC. This gives the protein CASSSRDRAYYEQYF.

The chain is built from TRBV9 and TRBJ2-1; D is possibly TRBD1 (6 bases). With 3 bases removed from V and 9 bases from J, the gap between germline ends came to 13 bases. Germline V gene lookup returns CDR1 SGDLS and CDR2 YYNGEE. The CDR3 runs 13 residues. CDR3 bases: TGTGCCAGCAGCGCCGGACAGAAGGTTGAGCAGTTCTTC. This encodes CASSAGQKVEQFF.

The rearrangement links TRBV28 to TRBJ2-7; the D gene is possibly TRBD1 (7 bases). CDR3 length equals 13 residues. Germline V gene lookup returns CDR1 MDHEN and CDR2 SYDVKM. Deletions cut 7 bases from V and 1 base from J, with 11 bases between. The CDR3: CASNPGGSYEQYF. The CDR3 DNA reads as TGTGCCAGCAATCCAGGGGGGTCCTACGAGCAGTACTTC.

The chain has TRBV5-1 and TRBJ2-3, with 9 bases matching TRBD1. V gave up 5 bases and J gave up 2 bases; unmatched junction bases: 6. There are 15 residues in the CDR3. CDR1 SGHRS and CDR2 YFSETQ come from the germline V gene. CDR3 bases: TGCGCCAGCAGGAAGGGACAGGGATTCACAGATACGCAGTATTTT. Its protein is CASRKGQGFTDTQYF. Supplemented by reference TRBV5-1 and TRBJ2-3, the full variable domain reads KAGVTQTPRYLIKTRGQQVTLSCSPISGHRSVSWYQQTPGQGLQFLFEYFSETQRNKGNFPGRFSGRQFSNSRSEMNVSTLELGDSALYLCASRKGQGFTDTQYFGPGTRLTVL.

The table lists this clone with a count of one. V and J are TRBV5-1 and TRBJ1-6, with TRBD1 identical over 9 bases. The junction had 0 bases not matched to a gene; V was cut back by 0 bases and J by 8 bases. The CDR3 has 14 residues. Per germline, CDR1 SGHRS and CDR2 YFSETQ. The CDR3 reads CASSLGDRDSPLHF. The CDR3 DNA reads TGCGCCAGCAGCTTGGGGGACAGGGATTCACCCCTCCACTTT.